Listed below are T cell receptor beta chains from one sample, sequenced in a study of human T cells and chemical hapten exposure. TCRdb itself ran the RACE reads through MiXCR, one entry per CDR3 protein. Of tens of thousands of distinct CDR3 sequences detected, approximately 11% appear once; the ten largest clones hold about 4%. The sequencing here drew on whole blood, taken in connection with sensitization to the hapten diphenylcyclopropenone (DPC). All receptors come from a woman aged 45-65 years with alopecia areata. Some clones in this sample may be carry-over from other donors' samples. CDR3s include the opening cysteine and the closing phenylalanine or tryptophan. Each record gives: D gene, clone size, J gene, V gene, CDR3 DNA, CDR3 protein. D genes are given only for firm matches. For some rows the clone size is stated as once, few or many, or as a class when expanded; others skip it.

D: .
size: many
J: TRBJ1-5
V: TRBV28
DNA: TGTGCCAGCAGTTTACCCGTCCGTAGCAATCAGCCCCAGCATTTT
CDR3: CASSLPVRSNQPQHF

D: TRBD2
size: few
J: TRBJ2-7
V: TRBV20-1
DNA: TGCAGTGCTAGAGACCCCCTAGCGGGAGGTCGAGGCTACGAGCAGTACTTC
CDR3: CSARDPLAGGRGYEQYF

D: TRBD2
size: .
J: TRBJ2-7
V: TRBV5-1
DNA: TGCGCCAGCAGCCCCGGGGGGACGCACGTCTACGAGCAGTACTTC
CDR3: CASSPGGTHVYEQYF

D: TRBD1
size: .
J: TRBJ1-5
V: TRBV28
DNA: TGTGCCAGCAGAAACACAGGGGTACGCAATCAGCCCCAGCATTTT
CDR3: CASRNTGVRNQPQHF

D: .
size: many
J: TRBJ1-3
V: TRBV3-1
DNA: TGTGCCACCCTTTTTGGAAACACCATATATTTT
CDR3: CATLFGNTIYF

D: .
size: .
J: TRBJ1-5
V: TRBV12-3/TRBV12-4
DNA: TGTGCCAGCAGTTTAGGAACAGCTCCCAATCAGCCCCAGCATTTT
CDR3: CASSLGTAPNQPQHF

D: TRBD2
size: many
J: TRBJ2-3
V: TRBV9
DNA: TGTGCCAGCAGCGTACGGGCTAGCGGGAGAGTGGCAGATACGCAGTATTTT
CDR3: CASSVRASGRVADTQYF

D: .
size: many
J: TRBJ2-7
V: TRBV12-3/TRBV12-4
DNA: TGTGCCAGCAGTTTAGAGGTCGAGCAGTACTTC
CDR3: CASSLEVEQYF

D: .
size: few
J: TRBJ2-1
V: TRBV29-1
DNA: TGCAGCGTCGAGGGACTTTCCTACCGCGATGAGCAGTTCTTC
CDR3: CSVEGLSYRDEQFF

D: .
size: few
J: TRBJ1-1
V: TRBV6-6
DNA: TGTGCCAGCAGTTACCCGAACACTGAAGCTTTCTTT
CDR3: CASSYPNTEAFF

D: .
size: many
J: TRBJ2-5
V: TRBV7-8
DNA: TGTGCCAGCAGCTTCCAAGGCGAGACCCAGTACTTC
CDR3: CASSFQGETQYF

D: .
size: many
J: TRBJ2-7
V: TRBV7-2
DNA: TGTGCCAGCAGCTCCCGGGCTGGCGAGCAGTACTTC
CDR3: CASSSRAGEQYF

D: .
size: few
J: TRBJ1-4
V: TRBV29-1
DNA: TGCAGCGTTAAGACAGGAGGAGGAAGGGAAAAACTGTTTTTT
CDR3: CSVKTGGGREKLFF

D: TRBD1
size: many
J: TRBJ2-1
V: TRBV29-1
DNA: TGCAGCGTTGGTCGCACAGGGGGTTACTACAATGAGCAGTTCTTC
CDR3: CSVGRTGGYYNEQFF

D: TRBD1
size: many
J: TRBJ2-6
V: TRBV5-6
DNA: TGTGCCAGCACCCGGACAGGGAGCTCTGGGGCCAACGTCCTGACTTTC
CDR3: CASTRTGSSGANVLTF

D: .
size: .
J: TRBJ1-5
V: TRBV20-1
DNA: TGCAGTGCTACCGACAGGACCCTCGGGGGAAATCAGCCCCAGCATTTT
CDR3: CSATDRTLGGNQPQHF

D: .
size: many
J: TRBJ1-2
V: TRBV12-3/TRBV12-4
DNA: TGTGCCATCGGGACGGCAGGACGCGGCTACACCTTC
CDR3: CAIGTAGRGYTF

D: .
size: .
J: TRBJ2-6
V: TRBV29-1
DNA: TGCAGCGTTGAAGAACAGGGCTCTGGGGCCAACGTCCTGACTTTC
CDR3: CSVEEQGSGANVLTF

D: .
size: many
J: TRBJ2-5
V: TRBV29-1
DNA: TGCAGCGTACCCAGGGGTCAAGAGACCCAGTACTTC
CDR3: CSVPRGQETQYF

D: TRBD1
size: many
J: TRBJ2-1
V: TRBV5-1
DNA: TGCGCCAGCAGCTTGGGGGACAGGGTTACCCATGAGCAGTTCTTC
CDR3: CASSLGDRVTHEQFF

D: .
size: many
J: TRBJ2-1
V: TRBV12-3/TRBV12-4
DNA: TGTGCCAGCAGTTTAAGGGCAGGGTCCTACAATGAGCAGTTCTTC
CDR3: CASSLRAGSYNEQFF

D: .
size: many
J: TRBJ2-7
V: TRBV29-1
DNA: TGCAGCGTCGGTAGGGACTCGGGCTACGAGCAGTACTTC
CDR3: CSVGRDSGYEQYF

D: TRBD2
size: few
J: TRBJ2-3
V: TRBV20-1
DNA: TGCAGTGCCCCTGGGGGGGACGGGACAGATACGCAGTATTTT
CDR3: CSAPGGDGTDTQYF